This TCR beta chain was recorded in a study of control samples from healthy donors and cancer patients. CDR3 length equals 17 residues. Germline values: CDR1 ENHRY, CDR2 SYGVKD. V dropped 0 bases and J dropped 2; count of bases not matched to a gene: 5. Sequencing used immunoSEQ multiplex PCR; TCRdb keeps in-frame clones, though not all of them. The sample lists under 200,000 clones; approximately 94% were seen once. Material for sequencing was blood. The gene calls are TRBV10-3 and TRBJ1-3; 9 bases match TRBD1. The TCR comes from a woman between 40 and 50 years old in good health. CDR3 sequence: CAISESIGTGTGNTIYF. The CDR3 DNA reads TGTGCCATCAGTGAGTCGATAGGGACAGGGACTGGAAACACCATATATTTT.